The rows below give T cell receptor beta chains drawn from one sample of a study of control samples from healthy donors and cancer patients. The method was immunoSEQ multiplex PCR; TCRdb's version includes in-frame clones alone and lacks a portion of them. The table includes about 180,000 clones, around 90% detected once. The sequenced sample consisted of blood. The receptors come from a young man in good health. Each CDR3 is given with its conserved first and last residue. The D gene is left open where the match is weak.

V | D | CDR3
TRBV7-9 | . | CASSLEDISAFF
TRBV10-3 | . | CAIRASLSGANVLTF
TRBV10-3 | . | CAINPGGNTIYF
TRBV19 | . | CASSIVFFGGDPNGYTF
TRBV3-1/TRBV3-2 | . | CASSQDYTGETQYF
TRBV29-1 | TRBD1 | CSGIQGVDTEAFF
TRBV28 | TRBD1 | CASSFLGQGRGGYTF
TRBV7-2 | . | CASSLTNNEQFF
TRBV5-4 | TRBD1 | CASSLGQGGREKLFF
TRBV6-6 | . | CASSYQTNSGNTIYF
TRBV5-6 | . | CASSWGVGFQQFF
TRBV6-5 | . | CASRGRTNYGYTF
TRBV3-1/TRBV3-2 | . | CASSQPMEEEQFF
TRBV5-6 | . | CASSTPAGDGYTF
TRBV9 | TRBD2 | CASSVVRGTSGGVETQYF
TRBV25-1 | . | CASSEAQRYNEQFF
TRBV7-9 | TRBD1 | CASRSQGANTEAFF
TRBV19 | TRBD1 | CASSSPTGTGRDKEKLFF
TRBV15 | . | CATSRREDRNEKLFF
TRBV29-1 | . | CSLTGGALSDTQYF
TRBV10-3 | TRBD2 | CAIGTRPDEQYF
TRBV4-3 | TRBD1 | CASSQDGPTGYSPLHF
TRBV28 | . | CASSLLNSYEKLFF
TRBV4-1 | . | CASSQEGADTQYF
TRBV6-1 | . | CASSEIGSNEQFF
TRBV6-5 | . | CAIPPTEQETQYF
TRBV19 | TRBD2 | CASSVTGTIYNEQFF
TRBV3-1/TRBV3-2 | TRBD2 | CASSPLGGFSTDTQYF
TRBV12-5 | . | CASRGTPDTQYF